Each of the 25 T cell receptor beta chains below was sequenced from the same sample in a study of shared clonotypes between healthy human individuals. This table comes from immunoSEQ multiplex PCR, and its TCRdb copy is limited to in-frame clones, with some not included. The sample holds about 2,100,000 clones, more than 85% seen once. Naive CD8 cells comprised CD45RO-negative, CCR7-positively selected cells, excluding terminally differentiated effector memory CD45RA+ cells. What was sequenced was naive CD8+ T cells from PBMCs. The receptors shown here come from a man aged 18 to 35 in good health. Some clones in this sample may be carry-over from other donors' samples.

DNA for the CDR3: TGTGCCAGCAGCTCGCCGGGACTAGCCAACAATGAGCAGTTCTTC. As protein: CASSSPGLANNEQFF. The chain combines TRBV11-2 with TRBJ2-1, with TRBD2 matching over 9 bases. J lost 5 bases, V lost 4 bases, and 6 bases had no gene match. The V gene's germline CDR1 is SGHAT and CDR2 FQNNGV. The CDR3 is 15 amino acids.

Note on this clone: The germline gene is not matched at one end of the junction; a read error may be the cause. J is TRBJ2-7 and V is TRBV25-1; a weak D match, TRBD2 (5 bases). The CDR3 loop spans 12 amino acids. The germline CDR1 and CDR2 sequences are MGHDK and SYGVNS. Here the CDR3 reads CASSVSEGPLSF. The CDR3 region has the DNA TGTGCCAGCAGTGTCTCAGAGGGCCCTCTTTCCTTC.

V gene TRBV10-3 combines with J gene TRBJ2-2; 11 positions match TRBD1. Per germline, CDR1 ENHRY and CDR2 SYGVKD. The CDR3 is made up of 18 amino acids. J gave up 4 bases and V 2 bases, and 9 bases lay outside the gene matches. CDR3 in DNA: TGTGCCATCAGTGAGACTTTTTCGGGACAGGGGGTCACCGGGGAGCTGTTTTTT. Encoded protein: CAISETFSGQGVTGELFF.

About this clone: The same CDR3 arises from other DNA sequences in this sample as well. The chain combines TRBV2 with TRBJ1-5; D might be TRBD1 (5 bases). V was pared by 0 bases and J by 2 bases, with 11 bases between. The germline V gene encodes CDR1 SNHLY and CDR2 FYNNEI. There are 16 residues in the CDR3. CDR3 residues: CASSEAGGRGNQPQHF. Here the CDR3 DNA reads TGTGCCAGCAGTGAAGCGGGCGGCAGGGGCAATCAGCCCCAGCATTTT.

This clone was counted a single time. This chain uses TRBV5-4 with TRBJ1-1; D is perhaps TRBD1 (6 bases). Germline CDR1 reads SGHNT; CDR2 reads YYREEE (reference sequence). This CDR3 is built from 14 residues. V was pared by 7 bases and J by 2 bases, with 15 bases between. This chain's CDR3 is CASAATGRNTEAFF. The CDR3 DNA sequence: TGTGCCAGCGCTGCCACAGGGCGAAACACTGAAGCTTTCTTT.

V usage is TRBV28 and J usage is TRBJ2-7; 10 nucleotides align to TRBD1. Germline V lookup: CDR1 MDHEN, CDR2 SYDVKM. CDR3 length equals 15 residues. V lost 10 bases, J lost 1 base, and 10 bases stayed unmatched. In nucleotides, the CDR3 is TGTGCCACCTCCTTCCCGGGACAGGGGTCCTACGAGCAGTACTTC. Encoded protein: CATSFPGQGSYEQYF.

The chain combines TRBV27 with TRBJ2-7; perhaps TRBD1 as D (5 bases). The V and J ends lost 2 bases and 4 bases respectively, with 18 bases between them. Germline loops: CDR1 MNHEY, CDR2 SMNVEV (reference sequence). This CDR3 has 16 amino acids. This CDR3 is CASSLNGAGFGYEQYF. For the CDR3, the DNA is TGTGCCAGCAGTTTAAACGGTGCAGGGTTCGGATACGAGCAGTACTTC.

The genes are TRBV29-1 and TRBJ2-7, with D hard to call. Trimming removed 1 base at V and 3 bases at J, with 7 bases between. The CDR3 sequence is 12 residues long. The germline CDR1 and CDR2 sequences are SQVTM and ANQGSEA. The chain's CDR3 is CSVEGTFYEQYF. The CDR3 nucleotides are TGCAGCGTTGAAGGGACCTTCTACGAGCAGTACTTC.

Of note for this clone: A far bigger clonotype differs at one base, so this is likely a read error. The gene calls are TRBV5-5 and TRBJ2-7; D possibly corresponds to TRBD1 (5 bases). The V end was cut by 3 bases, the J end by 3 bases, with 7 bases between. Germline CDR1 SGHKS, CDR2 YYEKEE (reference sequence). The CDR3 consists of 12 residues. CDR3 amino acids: CASSSGHYEQYF. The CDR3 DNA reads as TGTGCCAGCAGCTCCGGACACTACGAGCAGTACTTC.

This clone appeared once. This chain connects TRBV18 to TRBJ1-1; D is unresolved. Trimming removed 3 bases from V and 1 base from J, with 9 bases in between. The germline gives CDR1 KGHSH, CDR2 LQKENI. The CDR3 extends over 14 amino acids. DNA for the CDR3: TGTGCCAGCTCACCCGTTCCTCCGAACACTGAAGCTTTCTTT. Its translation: CASSPVPPNTEAFF.

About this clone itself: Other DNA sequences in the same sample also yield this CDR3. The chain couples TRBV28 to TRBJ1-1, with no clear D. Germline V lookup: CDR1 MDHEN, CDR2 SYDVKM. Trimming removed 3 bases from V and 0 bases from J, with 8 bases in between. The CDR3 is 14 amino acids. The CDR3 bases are TGTGCCAGCAGTTTTAGACCTTTGAACACTGAAGCTTTCTTT. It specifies CASSFRPLNTEAFF.

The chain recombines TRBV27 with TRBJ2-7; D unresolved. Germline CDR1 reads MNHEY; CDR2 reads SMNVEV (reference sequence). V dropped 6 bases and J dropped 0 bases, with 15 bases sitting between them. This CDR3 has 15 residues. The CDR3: CASSPERPSSYEQYF. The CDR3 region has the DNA TGTGCCAGCAGCCCCGAGAGGCCCAGCTCCTACGAGCAGTACTTC.

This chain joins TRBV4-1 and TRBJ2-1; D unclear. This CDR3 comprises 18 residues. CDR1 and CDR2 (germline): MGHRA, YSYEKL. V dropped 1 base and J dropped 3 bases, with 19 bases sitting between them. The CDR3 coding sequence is TGCGCCAGCAGCCAAGGCCGGAGCGTAGGGTTGGGCTACAATGAGCAGTTCTTC. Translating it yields CASSQGRSVGLGYNEQFF.

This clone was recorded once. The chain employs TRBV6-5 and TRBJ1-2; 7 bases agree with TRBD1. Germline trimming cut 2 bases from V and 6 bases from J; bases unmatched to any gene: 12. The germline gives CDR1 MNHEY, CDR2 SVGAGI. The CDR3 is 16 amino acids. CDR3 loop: CASSYTDRAWMDGYTF. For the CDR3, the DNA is TGTGCCAGCAGTTACACCGACAGGGCCTGGATGGATGGCTACACCTTC.

Here the CDR3 reads CASSLGTDLQETQYF. CDR3 nucleotides: TGTGCCAGCAGTTTAGGGACAGATCTCCAAGAGACCCAGTACTTC. The chain couples TRBV28 to TRBJ2-5, with TRBD1 identical over 7 bases. After removal of 2 bases from V and 1 base from J, the junction contained 4 bases not matched to a gene. Germline CDR1 MDHEN, CDR2 SYDVKM. This CDR3 has 15 amino acids.

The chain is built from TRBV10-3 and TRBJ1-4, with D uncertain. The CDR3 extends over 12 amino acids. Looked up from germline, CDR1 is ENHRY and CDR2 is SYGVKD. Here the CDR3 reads CAAAPHNEKLFF. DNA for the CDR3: TGTGCGGCAGCCCCGCACAATGAAAAACTGTTTTTT.

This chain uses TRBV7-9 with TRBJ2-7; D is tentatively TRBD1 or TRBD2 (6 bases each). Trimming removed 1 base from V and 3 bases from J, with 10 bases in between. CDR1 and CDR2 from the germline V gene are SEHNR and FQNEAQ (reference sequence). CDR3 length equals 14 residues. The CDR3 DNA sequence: TGTGCCAGCAGCTTAGTCGGGGGCCACTACGAGCAGTACTTC. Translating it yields CASSLVGGHYEQYF.

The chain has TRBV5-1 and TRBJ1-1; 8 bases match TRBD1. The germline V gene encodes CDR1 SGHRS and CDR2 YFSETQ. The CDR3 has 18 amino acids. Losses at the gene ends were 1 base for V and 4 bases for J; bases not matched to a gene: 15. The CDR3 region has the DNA TGCGCCAGCAGCTTGAATCCGACAGGGGACCTGGGAGGCACTGAAGCTTTCTTT. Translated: CASSLNPTGDLGGTEAFF.

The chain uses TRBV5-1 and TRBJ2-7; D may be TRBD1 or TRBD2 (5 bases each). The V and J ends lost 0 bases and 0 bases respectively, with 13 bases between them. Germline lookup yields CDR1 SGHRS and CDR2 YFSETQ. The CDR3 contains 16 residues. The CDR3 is CASSLDGAGSSYEQYF. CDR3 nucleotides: TGCGCCAGCAGCTTGGACGGGGCAGGGAGCTCCTACGAGCAGTACTTC.

The CDR3 sequence is CASSLQDRANTGELFF. CDR3 sequence (DNA): TGTGCCAGCAGCCTCCAAGACAGGGCCAACACCGGGGAGCTGTTTTTT. V is TRBV5-6 and J is TRBJ2-2; the match to TRBD1 covers 7 bases. There are 16 residues in the CDR3. Germline values: CDR1 SGHDT, CDR2 YYEEEE. The V gene end was trimmed by 4 bases and the J gene end by 2 bases; junction bases not matched to a gene: 8.

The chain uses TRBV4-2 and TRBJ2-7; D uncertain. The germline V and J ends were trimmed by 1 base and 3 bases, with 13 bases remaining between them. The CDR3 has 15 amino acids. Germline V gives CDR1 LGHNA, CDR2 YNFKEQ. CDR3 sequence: CASSQGQAPDYEQYF. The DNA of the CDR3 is TGTGCCAGCAGCCAAGGTCAGGCCCCAGACTACGAGCAGTACTTC.

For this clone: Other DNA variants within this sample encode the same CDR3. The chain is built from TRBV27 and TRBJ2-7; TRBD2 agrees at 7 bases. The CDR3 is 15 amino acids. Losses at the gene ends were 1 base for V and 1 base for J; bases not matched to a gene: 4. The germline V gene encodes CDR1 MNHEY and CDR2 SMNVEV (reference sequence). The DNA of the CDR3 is TGTGCCAGCAGTTTATTGGGCGGGAGTTCCTACGAGCAGTACTTC. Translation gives CASSLLGGSSYEQYF.

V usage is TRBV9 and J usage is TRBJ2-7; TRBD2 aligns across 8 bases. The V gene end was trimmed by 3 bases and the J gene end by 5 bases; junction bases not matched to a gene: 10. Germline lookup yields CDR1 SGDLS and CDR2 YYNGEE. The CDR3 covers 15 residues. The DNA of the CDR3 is TGTGCCAGCAGCGCGGCGAGCGGGAGCGGCAACGAGCAGTACTTC. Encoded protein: CASSAASGSGNEQYF.

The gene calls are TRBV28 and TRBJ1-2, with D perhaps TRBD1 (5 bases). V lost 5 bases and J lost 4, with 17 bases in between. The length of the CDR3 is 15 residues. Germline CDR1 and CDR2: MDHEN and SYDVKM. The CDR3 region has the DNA TGTGCCAGCAGTCCCGGGGACTGGGGGGTCTATGGCTACACCTTC. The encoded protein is CASSPGDWGVYGYTF.

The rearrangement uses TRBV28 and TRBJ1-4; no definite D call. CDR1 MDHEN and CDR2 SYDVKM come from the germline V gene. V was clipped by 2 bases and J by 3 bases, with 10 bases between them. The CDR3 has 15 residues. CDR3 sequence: CASSLLGMSNEKLFF. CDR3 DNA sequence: TGTGCCAGCAGTTTACTGGGGATGTCTAATGAAAAACTGTTTTTT.